This passage covers 22 T cell receptor beta chains from one sample sequenced in a study of cytomegalovirus exposure and HLA in healthy donors. The PCR ran on 60 Vbeta and 13 Jbeta primers. Sequenced by immunoSEQ multiplex PCR; TCRdb stores in-frame clones only, minus some. The data contain about 210,000 clones, around 83% of them seen just once; the ten biggest clones take up about 1.8%. The source material was PBMCs. The origin of the receptors is a man aged 35 to 55 in good health and CMV-seropositive.

J is TRBJ2-5 and V is TRBV19; D ambiguous. Trimming shortened V by 1 base and J by 1 base, and 7 bases separated the two germline ends. Germline assignment: CDR1 LNHDA and CDR2 SQIVND (reference sequence). This CDR3 contains 14 residues. CDR3 in DNA: TGTGCCAGTAGTATAGGCCCAGGCCAAGAGACCCAGTACTTC. Encoded protein: CASSIGPGQETQYF.

As for this clone: A read error may produce the germline difference seen at one junction end. V gene TRBV28 combines with J gene TRBJ2-5; D possibly corresponds to TRBD1 (5 bases). Per germline, CDR1 MDHEN and CDR2 SYDVKM. This CDR3 is built from 13 residues. CDR3 region: CASSLSPLAGWDF. The CDR3, as DNA: TGTGCCAGCAGTTTATCGCCACTGGCAGGGTGGGACTTC.

This chain connects TRBV14 to TRBJ1-2, with D possibly TRBD1 on 5 matching bases. V was shortened by 4 bases and J by 4 bases, with 13 bases between the two germline ends. CDR1 is SGHDN and CDR2 is FVKESK in the germline V gene. The CDR3 covers 14 residues. The CDR3 loop is CASSPRGRGYGYTF. The CDR3 DNA reads TGTGCCAGCAGCCCTAGAGGGAGGGGCTATGGCTACACCTTC. Full variable domain (missing parts from reference TRBV14 and TRBJ1-2): EAGVTQFPSHSVIEKGQTVTLRCDPISGHDNLYWYRRVMGKEIKFLLHFVKESKQDESGMPNNRFLAERTGGTYSTLKVQPAELEDSGVYFCASSPRGRGYGYTFGSGTRLTVV.

V is TRBV7-8 and J is TRBJ2-3, with TRBD1 identical over 7 bases. The CDR3 totals 15 residues. From germline, CDR1 is SGHVS and CDR2 FQNEAQ. J lost 1 base, V lost 5 bases, and 6 bases had no gene match. CDR3 loop: CASSPLQGRTDTQYF. In nucleotides, the CDR3 is TGTGCCAGCAGCCCATTACAGGGGCGCACAGATACGCAGTATTTT.

The V call is TRBV10-3, the J call TRBJ2-7; TRBD2 is a possible D gene (5 bases). The CDR3 consists of 13 residues. The V gene's germline CDR1 is ENHRY and CDR2 SYGVKD. V was trimmed by 2 bases and J by 0 bases, leaving 5 bases between them. The chain's CDR3 is CAISEGLSYEQYF. For the CDR3, the DNA is TGTGCCATCAGTGAGGGACTCTCCTACGAGCAGTACTTC.

The genes are TRBV19 and TRBJ1-2; 11 positions agree with TRBD1. Per germline, CDR1 LNHDA and CDR2 SQIVND (reference sequence). This CDR3 region has 14 residues. Trimming cost V 6 bases and J 2 bases; bases outside gene matches: 2. CDR3 protein: CASSGDRGNYGYTF. The CDR3 nucleotides read TGTGCCAGTAGCGGGGACAGGGGGAACTATGGCTACACCTTC.

The V and J genes are TRBV9 and TRBJ2-1; 11 bases line up with TRBD2. Trimming cost V 1 base and J 2 bases; bases outside gene matches: 5. In germline, CDR1 is SGDLS, CDR2 YYNGEE. CDR3 length: 17 residues. The CDR3, as DNA: TGTGCCAGCAGCGTAATGTCGACTAGCGGGGCCTACAATGAGCAGTTCTTC. It is translated as CASSVMSTSGAYNEQFF.

The chain recombines TRBV5-1 with TRBJ1-1; weak D call: TRBD1 (6 bases). Looked up from germline, CDR1 is SGHRS and CDR2 is YFSETQ. The CDR3 runs 15 residues. Trimming cost V 6 bases and J 7 bases, with 22 bases left between them. CDR3 region: CASNPNSGATGEAFF. For the CDR3, the DNA is TGCGCCAGCAACCCGAATTCCGGGGCGACAGGTGAAGCTTTCTTT.

This chain uses TRBV30 with TRBJ1-5; possible D gene TRBD1, 6 bases. With 2 bases removed from V and 7 bases from J, the gap between germline ends came to 15 bases. The CDR3 length is 14 residues. Germline V gene lookup returns CDR1 GTSNPN and CDR2 SVGIG (reference sequence). DNA for the CDR3: TGTGCCTGGAGTTCCGGGACATATCTCCAGCCCCAGCATTTT. Its protein product is CAWSSGTYLQPQHF.

J is TRBJ1-2 and V is TRBV5-1; D gene ambiguous. In germline, CDR1 is SGHRS, CDR2 YFSETQ. The V gene lost 2 bases and the J gene lost 8 bases, with 16 bases spanning the gap. CDR3 size: 14 residues. The CDR3 is CASSFVGNEMGYTF. The CDR3 coding sequence is TGCGCCAGCAGCTTTGTCGGGAATGAGATGGGCTACACCTTC. The full variable domain, rest sourced from reference TRBV5-1 and TRBJ1-2, is KAGVTQTPRYLIKTRGQQVTLSCSPISGHRSVSWYQQTPGQGLQFLFEYFSETQRNKGNFPGRFSGRQFSNSRSEMNVSTLELGDSALYLCASSFVGNEMGYTFGSGTRLTVV.

The DNA for the CDR3 is TGTGCCAGCGGGACAGGGGGGACAGATACGCAGTATTTT. Translation: CASGTGGTDTQYF. The V call is TRBV11-2, the J call TRBJ2-3; TRBD1 matches 11 bases. This CDR3 has 13 residues. V lost 8 bases and J lost 3; bases outside the gene matches: 1. Germline CDR1 reads SGHAT; CDR2 reads FQNNGV.

This chain uses TRBV5-5 with TRBJ1-2; D unresolved. V lost 2 bases and J 2 bases, leaving 10 bases between the germline ends. The CDR3 runs to 14 residues. CDR1 and CDR2 (germline): SGHKS, YYEKEE (reference sequence). DNA for the CDR3: TGTGCCAGCAGCTTCCCGGGATCAAACTATGGCTACACCTTC. It specifies CASSFPGSNYGYTF.

The rearrangement uses TRBV11-2 and TRBJ2-7, with D perhaps matching TRBD2 (6 bases). Germline V CDR1 and CDR2: SGHAT, FQNNGV. CDR3 size: 13 residues. Trimming shortened V by 3 bases and J by 6 bases, and 12 bases separated the two germline ends. CDR3 loop: CASSFARGGEQYF. The CDR3 nucleotides read TGTGCCAGCAGCTTTGCTAGGGGAGGCGAGCAGTACTTC.

The rearrangement uses TRBV4-1 and TRBJ2-1, with unresolved D. The CDR3 sequence is 11 residues long. Between the trimmed V and J ends, which lost 8 bases and 3 bases, there was a span of 5 bases. Germline V gene lookup returns CDR1 MGHRA and CDR2 YSYEKL. CDR3 residues: CASCSYNEQFF. CDR3 nucleotide sequence: TGCGCCAGCTGCAGCTACAATGAGCAGTTCTTC.

This chain joins TRBV19 and TRBJ2-1, with 7 bases aligning to TRBD1. The V gene end was trimmed by 6 bases and the J gene end by 2 bases; junction bases not matched to a gene: 4. This CDR3 is 14 amino acids long. Germline V lookup: CDR1 LNHDA, CDR2 SQIVND (reference sequence). The CDR3 DNA is TGTGCCAGTAGCTCAGGGGGAGCCTACAATGAGCAGTTCTTC. Translation gives CASSSGGAYNEQFF.

The chain joins TRBV7-9 to TRBJ2-7; the D gene is possibly TRBD2 (7 bases). The CDR3 extends over 15 amino acids. Trimming removed 7 bases at V and 7 bases at J, with 23 bases between. Per the germline V gene, CDR1 is SEHNR and CDR2 is FQNEAQ (reference sequence). CDR3 region: CASTSRGGELGEQYF. CDR3 DNA: TGTGCCAGCACCTCCCGAGGGGGGGAACTGGGGGAGCAGTACTTC.

This clone was picked up a small number of times. The J gene is TRBJ2-1, the V gene TRBV5-1, with TRBD1 as a possible D gene (6 bases). CDR1 is SGHRS, CDR2 YFSETQ, per germline. The V end lost 2 bases, the J end lost 0 bases, and 15 bases lay between the germline ends. CDR3 size: 17 residues. The CDR3 nucleotides read TGCGCCAGCAGCTTAGATCCTACAGGGACCTCCTACAATGAGCAGTTCTTC. It specifies CASSLDPTGTSYNEQFF.

V gene TRBV11-2 combines with J gene TRBJ2-7; no firm D call. Germline CDR1 and CDR2: SGHAT and FQNNGV. This CDR3 spans 13 amino acids. Trimming took off 3 bases at V and 2 bases at J, with 8 bases between the two ends. CDR3 DNA sequence: TGTGCCAGCAGCTTTTCGACTCCCTACGAGCAGTACTTC. Its protein product is CASSFSTPYEQYF.

The chain is built from TRBV25-1 and TRBJ1-4; 11 bases map to TRBD1. After removal of 8 bases from V and 11 bases from J, the junction contained 16 bases not matched to a gene. CDR3 length: 16 amino acids. CDR1 is MGHDK, CDR2 SYGVNS, per germline. CDR3 region: CASRSRDRGARAKLFF. As DNA, the CDR3 is TGTGCCAGCCGGTCCCGGGACAGGGGGGCCCGTGCGAAACTGTTTTTT.

Note on this clone: At one of its ends the junction is not consistent with the germline gene, which may arise from a read error. V and J are TRBV11-3 and TRBJ1-2, with 9 bases aligning to TRBD1. In germline, CDR1 is SGHNT, CDR2 YENEEA. The CDR3 is 15 residues long. The CDR3 region is CASSAGTGSRYGHTF. The CDR3 region has the DNA TGTGCCAGCAGCGCCGGGACAGGGTCTCGCTATGGCCACACCTTC.

The genes are TRBV30 and TRBJ1-4, with unresolved D. CDR1 GTSNPN and CDR2 SVGIG come from the germline V gene (reference sequence). CDR3 length: 14 amino acids. Trimming pared 8 bases from V and 0 bases from J, leaving 13 bases between. CDR3 protein: CAQAQAATNEKLFF. For the CDR3, the DNA is TGTGCCCAAGCCCAGGCCGCAACTAATGAAAAACTGTTTTTT.

The chain is built from TRBV6-5 and TRBJ2-7, with D maybe TRBD2 (6 bases). CDR1 is MNHEY, CDR2 SVGAGI, per germline. The CDR3 has 13 amino acids. The ends were cut back, 2 bases at V and 1 base at J, with 6 bases in the middle. CDR3 sequence reads: CASSYGGSYEQYF. CDR3 sequence (DNA): TGTGCCAGCAGTTACGGGGGGTCCTACGAGCAGTACTTC.